This TCR beta chain was recovered during a study of cytotoxic CD8 clonotypes in ibrutinib-treated CLL. On the study more broadly: Response samples were obtained once patients had received a median roughly 11 months of treatment, range 6 to 36.

The V and J ends lost 6 bases and 2 bases, in that order; junction bases with no gene match: 10. The CDR3 contains 15 residues. Germline lookup yields CDR1 SGDLS and CDR2 YYNGEE. Assay used: immunoSEQ multiplex PCR; TCRdb lists only in-frame clones, some missing. Of about 310,000 clones listed, 80% are singletons. The sample consisted of PBMCs, taken before ibrutinib treatment. The clonotype was recovered from a human donor with chronic lymphocytic leukemia. The rearrangement uses TRBV9 and TRBJ2-5, with TRBD1 matching over 7 bases. CDR3 residues: CASNTGTVYQETQYF. The CDR3 bases are TGTGCCAGCAACACCGGGACAGTGTATCAAGAGACCCAGTACTTC.